These 28 T cell receptor beta chains came from one sample sequenced in a study of spatial heterogeneity in lung cancer (dated by TCRdb to between 2017 and 2020). Sample time point, as interpreted from the label and publication: sample taken at primary tumor resection. Library preparation was by 5' RACE. Data came from a NextSeq 500. TCRdb handled the public reads itself, with Q25 trimming in fastp and clone calling in MiXCR, and kept productive beta chains. Entries are consolidated by CDR3 protein sequence, retaining the most common genes and DNA. In this sample the table shows roughly 7,000 distinct CDR3 sequences, 6.5% to 7.5% of which occur a single time. Over 70% of the sample belongs to the ten largest clones. This specimen consisted of PBMCs, obtained at surgery. These receptors originate from a male donor with early-stage non-small cell lung cancer.

This clonotype was picked up many times. The chain employs TRBV7-2 and TRBJ2-1; D not resolved. The V end lost 4 bases, the J end lost 0 bases, and 7 bases lay between the germline ends. The CDR3 is made up of 14 amino acids. Germline V lookup: CDR1 SGHTA, CDR2 FQGNSA. CDR3 sequence: CASSSTSSYNEQFF. The CDR3 DNA reads TGTGCCAGCAGCTCCACGTCCTCCTACAATGAGCAGTTCTTC.

This clonotype was counted ten times or more. V and J are TRBV5-1 and TRBJ1-1, with D hard to call. Per the germline V gene, CDR1 is SGHRS and CDR2 is YFSETQ. The V end was cut by 4 bases, the J end by 6 bases, with 16 bases between. The CDR3 contains 14 residues. The CDR3 protein is CASSMQRTAPEAFF. CDR3 bases: TGCGCCAGCAGCATGCAACGGACGGCTCCTGAAGCTTTCTTT.

This clonotype was detected ten times or more. This rearrangement joins TRBV28 to TRBJ1-4; D may be TRBD1 (6 bases). Per germline, CDR1 MDHEN and CDR2 SYDVKM. This CDR3 spans 12 amino acids. Trimming pared 8 bases from V and 3 bases from J, leaving 7 bases between. The CDR3 here is CASGTSNEKLFF. In DNA form, the CDR3 reads TGTGCCAGCGGGACATCTAATGAAAAACTGTTTTTT.

This clonotype showed up many times. The CDR3 protein is CASSSTGSGEKLFF. CDR3 DNA: TGTGCCAGCAGCTCGACAGGGAGCGGTGAAAAACTGTTTTTT. The chain employs TRBV7-2 and TRBJ1-4; TRBD1 matches 7 bases. CDR1 is SGHTA and CDR2 is FQGNSA in the germline V gene. The CDR3 runs to 14 residues. The junction had 6 bases not matched to a gene; V was cut back by 4 bases and J by 7 bases. Looking up the rest from reference TRBV7-2 and TRBJ1-4 gives the full variable domain: GAGVSQSPSNKVTEKGKDVELRCDPISGHTALYWYRQSLGQGLEFLIYFQGNSAPDKSGLPSDRFSAERTGGSVSTLTIQRTQQEDSAVYLCASSSTGSGEKLFFGSGTQLSVL.

This clonotype was counted many times. The V call is TRBV5-6, the J call TRBJ2-5, with 7 bases aligning to TRBD2. This CDR3 spans 16 amino acids. After removal of 4 bases from V and 5 bases from J, the junction contained 14 bases not matched to a gene. Germline CDR1 reads SGHDT; CDR2 reads YYEEEE. CDR3 region: CASSILGASGEETQYF. The DNA of the CDR3 is TGTGCCAGCAGCATCCTTGGGGCTAGCGGAGAGGAGACCCAGTACTTC. Supplemented by reference TRBV5-6 and TRBJ2-5, the full variable domain reads DAGVTQSPTHLIKTRGQQVTLRCSPKSGHDTVSWYQQALGQGPQFIFQYYEEEERQRGNFPDRFSGHQFPNYSSELNVNALLLGDSALYLCASSILGASGEETQYFGPGTRLLVL.

This clonotype was counted many times. The chain links TRBV14 to TRBJ2-5; 10 nucleotides line up with TRBD1. The CDR3 totals 16 residues. The V gene end was trimmed by 1 base and the J gene end by 5 bases; junction bases not matched to a gene: 7. Germline V gene data show CDR1 as SGHDN and CDR2 as FVKESK. This CDR3 is CASSQGPTGGRETQYF. The CDR3 coding sequence is TGTGCCAGCAGCCAAGGTCCGACAGGGGGCAGGGAGACCCAGTACTTC.

This clonotype was seen many times. The rearrangement joins TRBV20-1 to TRBJ2-1; 10 nucleotides match TRBD1. Germline V CDR1 and CDR2: DFQATT, SNEGSKA (reference sequence). The V gene end was trimmed by 4 bases and the J gene end by 4 bases; junction bases not matched to a gene: 7. The CDR3 has 15 residues. In DNA form, the CDR3 reads TGCAGTGCTATAACCGGGACAGGGGTTTACAATGAGCAGTTCTTC. Translation gives CSAITGTGVYNEQFF.

This clonotype was recorded many times. The chain is built from TRBV7-7 and TRBJ2-3; 11 bases fit TRBD2. In germline, CDR1 is SSHAT, CDR2 FNYEAQ (reference sequence). The CDR3 is made up of 15 amino acids. The J segment lost 3 bases and the V segment lost 5 bases, leaving 4 bases of the junction unmatched. This CDR3 is CASSISGGATDTQYF. DNA for the CDR3: TGTGCCAGCAGCATTAGCGGGGGGGCGACAGATACGCAGTATTTT.

This clonotype was counted many times. The chain employs TRBV4-2 and TRBJ2-4, with a weak D call TRBD2 (6 bases). CDR3 length: 16 residues. Germline values: CDR1 LGHNA, CDR2 YNFKEQ. V gave up 1 base and J gave up 9 bases, with 19 bases separating them. Here the CDR3 reads CASSQGLNMEGGIQYF. The CDR3 DNA sequence: TGTGCCAGCAGCCAAGGACTTAATATGGAGGGAGGCATTCAGTACTTC.

This clonotype has a handful of counts. V usage is TRBV4-1 and J usage is TRBJ2-2; 12 nucleotides match TRBD2. The CDR3 covers 20 residues. The V gene's germline CDR1 is MGHRA and CDR2 YSYEKL. Trimming removed 0 bases from V and 5 bases from J; junction bases left unmatched: 13. CDR3: CASSQDPSSGGARGTGELFF. The CDR3 DNA follows: TGCGCCAGCAGCCAAGATCCATCTAGCGGGGGGGCCCGCGGTACCGGGGAGCTGTTTTTT.

This clonotype was seen many times. This chain links TRBV15 with TRBJ2-4, with 7 nucleotides matching TRBD2. The CDR3 extends over 14 amino acids. J gave up 10 bases and V 0 bases, and 6 bases lay outside the gene matches. Germline assignment: CDR1 LNHNV and CDR2 YYDKDF (reference sequence). Here the CDR3 reads CATSRELGRGIQYF. The CDR3 nucleotides are TGTGCCACCAGCAGAGAATTAGGGCGGGGGATTCAGTACTTC.

In its sample, this clonotype was seen many times. The CDR3 DNA reads as TGTGCCAGCACCACCGGGACAGGGGGCAATGAGCAGTTCTTC. Translated, it gives CASTTGTGGNEQFF. The rearrangement joins TRBV12-3 or TRBV12-4 to TRBJ2-1; 11 nucleotides agree with TRBD1. Germline trimming cut 7 bases from V and 6 bases from J; bases unmatched to any gene: 5. CDR3 length: 14 residues.

Many counts were recorded for this clonotype. This chain joins TRBV28 and TRBJ1-1, with D hard to call. V was clipped by 6 bases and J by 2 bases, with 13 bases between them. The CDR3 loop spans 14 amino acids. Germline V gene lookup returns CDR1 MDHEN and CDR2 SYDVKM. The DNA of the CDR3 is TGTGCCAGCAGCCTATTCGAAGTAAACACTGAAGCTTTCTTT. It is translated as CASSLFEVNTEAFF.

This clonotype was recorded many times. The rearrangement uses TRBV2 and TRBJ1-4; 9 positions match TRBD1. Per germline, CDR1 SNHLY and CDR2 FYNNEI. V dropped 6 bases and J dropped 16; count of bases not matched to a gene: 9. This CDR3 is built from 12 residues. CDR3 protein: CASSATGGGPFF. The DNA of the CDR3 is TGTGCCAGCAGCGCTACAGGGGGCGGACCGTTTTTT.

This clonotype showed up many times. The chain carries TRBV12-3 or TRBV12-4 and TRBJ1-4, with a tentative D call TRBD1 (6 bases). This CDR3 region has 16 residues. Trimming pared 3 bases from V and 0 bases from J, leaving 11 bases between. Here the CDR3 reads CASSFGQSATNEKLFF. The CDR3 DNA sequence: TGTGCCAGCAGTTTCGGACAGTCAGCAACTAATGAAAAACTGTTTTTT.

This clonotype was detected ten times or more. V usage is TRBV5-1 and J usage is TRBJ2-1, with 10 bases matching TRBD2. With V trimmed by 4 bases and J by 5 bases, 6 bases remained unmatched. Germline V lookup: CDR1 SGHRS, CDR2 YFSETQ. This CDR3 is 15 amino acids long. The DNA of the CDR3 is TGCGCCAGCAGCCTAGGACTAGCGGAAGACAATGAGCAGTTCTTC. It is translated as CASSLGLAEDNEQFF.

This clonotype came up many times. The genes are TRBV28 and TRBJ2-1; D unclear. V was trimmed by 5 bases and J by 8 bases, leaving 10 bases between them. The germline gives CDR1 MDHEN, CDR2 SYDVKM. The CDR3 contains 12 residues. CDR3 residues: CASSPGIDEQFF. For the CDR3, the DNA is TGTGCCAGCAGTCCAGGAATCGATGAGCAGTTCTTC. The full variable domain, with the rest looked up from reference TRBV28 and TRBJ2-1, is DVKVTQSSRYLVKRTGEKVFLECVQDMDHENMFWYRQDPGLGLRLIYFSYDVKMKEKGDIPEGYSVSREKKERFSLILESASTNQTSMYLCASSPGIDEQFFGPGTRLTVL.

Here the CDR3 DNA reads TGTGCCAGCGAACGGGGACAGCCGAACACCGGGGAGCTGTTTTTT. Translation gives CASERGQPNTGELFF. V usage is TRBV7-3 and J usage is TRBJ2-2, with 7 positions matching TRBD1. The CDR3 is 15 residues long. Germline values: CDR1 SGHTA, CDR2 FQGTGA. J lost 0 bases, V lost 8 bases, and 6 bases had no gene match.

Relative to its sample, this clonotype is medium-sized. The chain recombines TRBV5-6 with TRBJ2-5; D not resolved. The V and J ends lost 4 bases and 2 bases respectively, with 9 bases between them. The CDR3 has 13 amino acids. Germline CDR1 is SGHDT and CDR2 is YYEEEE. DNA for the CDR3: TGTGCCAGCAGCCTCAGAGTACAAGAGACCCAGTACTTC. It codes for CASSLRVQETQYF.

This clonotype is labeled as medium-sized (0.01 to 0.1%). The genes are TRBV10-3 and TRBJ2-7; 9 bases agree with TRBD1. CDR3 size: 13 residues. Germline V gene data show CDR1 as ENHRY and CDR2 as SYGVKD. V shed 7 bases and J 7 bases; nucleotides not matched to a gene: 8. The CDR3 nucleotides read TGTGCCATCAACAACGACAGGGGGAGGGAGCAGTACTTC. It yields the protein CAINNDRGREQYF.

This clonotype was counted at least ten times. J is TRBJ1-2 and V is TRBV28, with D possibly being TRBD1 (5 bases). The V gene's germline CDR1 is MDHEN and CDR2 SYDVKM. V dropped 2 bases and J dropped 1 base, with 11 bases sitting between them. The CDR3 length is 15 residues. CDR3 in amino acids: CASSLTTAVNYGYTF. The CDR3 nucleotides read TGTGCCAGCAGTTTAACGACAGCAGTTAACTATGGCTACACCTTC.

This clonotype has at least ten counts. The J gene is TRBJ2-2, the V gene TRBV27, with D unresolved. The germline V gene has CDR1 MNHEY and CDR2 SMNVEV (reference sequence). With 1 base removed from V and 7 bases from J, the gap between germline ends came to 16 bases. There are 16 residues in the CDR3. CDR3 loop: CASSLLQMVPIGELFF. CDR3 sequence (DNA): TGTGCCAGCAGTTTATTACAAATGGTCCCCATCGGGGAGCTGTTTTTT.

This clonotype was found many times. J is TRBJ2-5 and V is TRBV20-1; D unresolved. The ends were cut back, 2 bases at V and 0 bases at J, with 7 bases in the middle. The CDR3 is made up of 13 amino acids. Germline CDR1 is DFQATT and CDR2 is SNEGSKA (reference sequence). CDR3 DNA: TGCAGTGCTAGAAGCCCGAACCAAGAGACCCAGTACTTC. Its protein product is CSARSPNQETQYF.

This clonotype was seen ten or more times. This chain connects TRBV7-8 to TRBJ2-2; TRBD2 might be the D (6 bases). Trimming removed 4 bases at V and 2 bases at J, with 14 bases between. This CDR3 region has 16 residues. Germline V lookup: CDR1 SGHVS, CDR2 FQNEAQ. The CDR3 protein is CASSSLLASNTGELFF. Here the CDR3 DNA reads TGTGCCAGCAGCTCACTACTAGCCTCTAACACCGGGGAGCTGTTTTTT.

This clonotype was observed at least ten times. This chain joins TRBV5-1 and TRBJ2-1, with D unresolved. Germline CDR1 is SGHRS and CDR2 is YFSETQ. Trimming pared 0 bases from V and 5 bases from J, leaving 3 bases between. The CDR3 spans 12 residues. For the CDR3, the DNA is TGCGCCAGCAGCTTGGGGGACAATGAGCAGTTCTTC. This codes for CASSLGDNEQFF.

In this sample, this clonotype turned up many times. The chain combines TRBV7-9 with TRBJ2-5, with D possibly matching TRBD2 (6 bases). V shed 3 bases and J shed 5 bases, with 16 bases lying between them. The CDR3 is 15 amino acids. Germline V gives CDR1 SEHNR, CDR2 FQNEAQ (reference sequence). The CDR3 is CASSLATGTGETQYF. In DNA, the CDR3 is TGTGCCAGCAGCTTGGCAACCGGGACTGGGGAGACCCAGTACTTC. The full variable domain, rest sourced from reference TRBV7-9 and TRBJ2-5, is DTGVSQNPRHKITKRGQNVTFRCDPISEHNRLYWYRQTLGQGPEFLTYFQNEAQLEKSRLLSDRFSAERPKGSFSTLEIQRTEQGDSAMYLCASSLATGTGETQYFGPGTRLLVL.

The rearrangement links TRBV5-6 to TRBJ2-7; the match to TRBD2 covers 8 bases. From germline, CDR1 is SGHDT and CDR2 YYEEEE. The CDR3 consists of 15 residues. J lost 6 bases, V lost 2 bases, and 10 bases had no gene match. The CDR3 DNA reads as TGTGCCAGCAGCTTCGGACTAGCTACCCTCGGCGAGCAGTACTTC. Amino acid sequence: CASSFGLATLGEQYF.

In this sample, this clonotype turned up many times. This sequence joins TRBV28 and TRBJ2-2, with 8 bases identical to TRBD1. Germline V gene data show CDR1 as MDHEN and CDR2 as SYDVKM. CDR3 size: 17 residues. The V and J ends lost 6 bases and 1 base, in that order; junction bases with no gene match: 10. In DNA form, the CDR3 reads TGTGCCAGCAGCTACCCGACAGGGGAGAGGAACACCGGGGAGCTGTTTTTT. Translation gives CASSYPTGERNTGELFF.